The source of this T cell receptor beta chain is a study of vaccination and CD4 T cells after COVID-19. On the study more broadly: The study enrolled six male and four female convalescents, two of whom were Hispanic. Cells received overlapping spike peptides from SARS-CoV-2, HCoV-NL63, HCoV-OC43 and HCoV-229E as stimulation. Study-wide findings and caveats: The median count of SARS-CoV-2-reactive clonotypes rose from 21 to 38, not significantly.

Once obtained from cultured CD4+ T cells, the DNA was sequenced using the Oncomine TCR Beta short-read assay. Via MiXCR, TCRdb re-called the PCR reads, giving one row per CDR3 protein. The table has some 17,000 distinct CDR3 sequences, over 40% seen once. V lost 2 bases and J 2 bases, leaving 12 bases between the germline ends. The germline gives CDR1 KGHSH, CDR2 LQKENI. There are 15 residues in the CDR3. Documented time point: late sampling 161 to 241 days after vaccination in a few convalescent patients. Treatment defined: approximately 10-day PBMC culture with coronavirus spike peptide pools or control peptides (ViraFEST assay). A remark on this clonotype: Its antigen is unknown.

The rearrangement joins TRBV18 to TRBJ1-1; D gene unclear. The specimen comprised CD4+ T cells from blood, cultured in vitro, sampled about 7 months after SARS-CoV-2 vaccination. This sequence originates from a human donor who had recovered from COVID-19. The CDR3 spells CASSPTAAPNTEAFF. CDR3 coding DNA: TGTGCCAGCTCACCAACCGCTGCACCCAACACTGAAGCTTTCTTT. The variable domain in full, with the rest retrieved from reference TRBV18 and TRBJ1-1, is NAGVMQNPRHLVRRRGQEARLRCSPMKGHSHVYWYRQLPEEGLKFMVYLQKENIIDESGMPKERFSAEFPKEGPSILRIQQVVRGDSAAYFCASSPTAAPNTEAFFGQGTRLTVV.